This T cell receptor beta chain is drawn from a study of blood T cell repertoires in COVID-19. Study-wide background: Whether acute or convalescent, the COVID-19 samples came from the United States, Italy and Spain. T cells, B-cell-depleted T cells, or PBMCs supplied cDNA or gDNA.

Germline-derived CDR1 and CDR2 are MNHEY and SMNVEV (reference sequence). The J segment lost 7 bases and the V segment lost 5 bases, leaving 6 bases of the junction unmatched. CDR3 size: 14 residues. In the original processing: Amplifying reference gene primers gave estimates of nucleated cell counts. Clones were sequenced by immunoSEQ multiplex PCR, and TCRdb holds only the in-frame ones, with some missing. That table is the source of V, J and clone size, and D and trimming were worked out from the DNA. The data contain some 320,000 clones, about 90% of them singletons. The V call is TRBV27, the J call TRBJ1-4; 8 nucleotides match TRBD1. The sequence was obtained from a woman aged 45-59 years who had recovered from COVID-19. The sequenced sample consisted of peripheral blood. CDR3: CASSPDRAGEKLFF. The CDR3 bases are TGTGCCAGCAGTCCGGACAGGGCCGGTGAAAAACTGTTTTTT.